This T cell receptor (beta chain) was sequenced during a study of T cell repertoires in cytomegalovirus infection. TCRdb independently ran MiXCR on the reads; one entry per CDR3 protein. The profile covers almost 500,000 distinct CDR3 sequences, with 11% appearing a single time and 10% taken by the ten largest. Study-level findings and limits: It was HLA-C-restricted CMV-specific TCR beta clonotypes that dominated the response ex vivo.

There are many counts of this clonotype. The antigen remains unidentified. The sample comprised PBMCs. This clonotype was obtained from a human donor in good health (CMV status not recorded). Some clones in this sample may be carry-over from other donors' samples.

In nucleotides, the CDR3 is TGTGCCAGCAGCTTGGAGGCTTCCTTAAATGAGCAGTTCTTC. Its protein product is CASSLEASLNEQFF. The chain joins TRBV5-5 to TRBJ2-1; D unclear. The CDR3 extends over 14 amino acids. The germline gives CDR1 SGHKS, CDR2 YYEKEE (reference sequence). V dropped 0 bases and J dropped 7 bases, with 11 bases sitting between them.